This entry is about one TCR beta chain. In its sample, this clone was seen a few times. Its cognate antigen has yet to be identified. The sample holds no much larger clone one base away, and base qualities are not on file. The data are from a study of cytomegalovirus exposure and HLA in healthy donors (dated 2017 in TCRdb). Context from the whole study: The roughly 670 repertoires of the first cohort and the 95 to 150 validation repertoires were produced on the same platform, according to a later analysis. The study was designed to test whether signatures of past pathogen exposure could be identified by cataloging public T cell receptors. Besides the first cohort of around 670 subjects, a separate validation cohort made up of roughly 130 different subjects was used. To predict cytomegalovirus infection status, the study combined high-throughput TCR immunosequencing, statistical association of individual TCRs with disease status, and machine learning. What the research found in general, with its limitations: Of the cluster scores, 85% to 95% were above 0 in a later analysis, which found that TCRs clustered in the first cohort also tended to co-occur in the 110 or so validation repertoires. The authors suggested that the approach could potentially be generalized to other disease states and immunological phenotypes. Most TCR sequences were observed very rarely across donors, whereas some public TCRs were present in many individuals. The classifier was reported to diagnose cytomegalovirus status with high specificity and sensitivity in both the original cohort and the validation cohort. A later analysis lacked HLA typing for the validation cohort, so it scored co-occurrence in that cohort across all 120 or so repertoires. A total of 164 TCR beta chains were listed by the study as associated with cytomegalovirus. Three of the identified cytomegalovirus-associated TCR beta chains were confirmed in vitro to be specific for cytomegalovirus antigens.

V and J are truncated by 0 bases and 10 bases respectively, leaving an intervening sequence of 11 bases. Per the germline V gene, SGHRS is the CDR1 and YFSETQ is the CDR2. The cysteine opens and the phenylalanine closes a CDR3 of 13 amino acids. Only the CDR3 region is kept as DNA, spanning 39 bases read in frame from base 1. The donors belonged to the validation cohort of about 110 subjects, which was separate from the roughly 680-subject first cohort. The method was the immunoSEQ multiplex PCR assay. The original pipeline was this. A statistical classification framework was developed to diagnose cytomegalovirus status using the catalog of TCR beta chain sequences. What TCRdb holds here is the immuneACCESS table cut down to in-frame rearrangements. Part of the clones is not present; checked against another copy, under half of the missing clones reflect an unresolved V gene, and the others are unexplained. V and J calls and clone size come straight from that table; D and trimming were deduced from the DNA. In all, the sample holds about 200,000 clones, and approximately 80% of those were seen once. Together, the top ten hold roughly an eighth of the sample.

What was sequenced was PBMCs. This receptor was taken from a woman in her 30s in good health and CMV-seropositive. This chain is built from TRBV5-1 and TRBJ2-1; the D segment cannot be called with confidence. This receptor carries the CDR3 CASSLDHPREQFF. At the DNA level, the sequence is TGCGCCAGCAGCTTGGACCACCCACGGGAGCAGTTCTTC.